This is a list of T cell receptor beta chains from one sample in a study of blood T cell repertoires in COVID-19. Method: immunoSEQ multiplex PCR; TCRdb's copy keeps in-frame clones and lacks some. Here the sample spans under 300,000 clones, 86% being singletons. The source material was peripheral blood. The source is a woman aged 25 to 39 with active or convalescent COVID-19. Each CDR3 is given with its conserved first and last residue. The D gene is left open where the match is weak. Not every row has a clone size; where given, it reads once, few, many or a size class.

TRBJ2-1,-,TRBV9,-,CASSVEAGEQFF,TGTGCCAGCAGCGTAGAGGCAGGGGAGCAGTTCTTC
TRBJ2-7,TRBD2,TRBV27,-,CASSLGTSGGYEQYF,TGTGCCAGCAGTTTAGGGACTAGCGGGGGGTACGAGCAGTACTTC
TRBJ2-1,TRBD2,TRBV6-5,once,CASSYVPGGPHGEQFF,TGTGCCAGCAGTTACGTACCGGGGGGTCCCCACGGTGAGCAGTTCTTC
TRBJ2-7,TRBD1,TRBV6-5,-,CASSGQGPHEQYF,TGTGCCAGTTCGGGACAGGGGCCCCACGAGCAGTACTTC
TRBJ2-5,-,TRBV19,-,CASGVRGETQYF,TGTGCCAGCGGAGTACGGGGGGAGACCCAGTACTTC
TRBJ2-7,-,TRBV2,-,CASSGLVVYEQYF,TGTGCCAGCAGTGGTCTGGTAGTCTACGAGCAGTACTTC
TRBJ1-5,TRBD1,TRBV7-2,-,CASTHGGGEPQHF,TGTGCCAGCACCCACGGAGGGGGCGAGCCCCAGCATTTT
TRBJ2-1,TRBD2,TRBV2,-,CASSDGAYGERGGTEQFF,TGTGCCAGCAGTGACGGCGCCTACGGGGAGCGGGGGGGCACTGAGCAGTTCTTC
TRBJ1-2,-,TRBV28,-,CASSSPAAAILYGYTF,TGTGCCAGCAGCAGTCCGGCGGCGGCTATTCTGTATGGCTACACCTTC
TRBJ2-5,TRBD2,TRBV9,-,CASSPGLARETQYF,TGTGCCAGCAGCCCCGGACTAGCAAGGGAGACCCAGTACTTC
TRBJ1-1,-,TRBV5-4,-,CASTGGTEAFF,TGTGCCAGCACCGGGGGGACTGAAGCTTTCTTT
TRBJ2-5,-,TRBV5-1,-,CASSPLGSQETQYF,TGCGCCAGCAGCCCCCTGGGGAGCCAAGAGACCCAGTACTTC
TRBJ2-3,-,TRBV21-1,-,CASSKCGRGGCTDTQYF,TGTGCCAGCAGCAAATGCGGGAGGGGAGGGTGCACAGATACGCAGTATTTT
TRBJ1-4,-,TRBV30,-,CAWRTATNEKLFF,TGTGCCTGGAGGACAGCAACTAATGAAAAACTGTTTTTT
TRBJ2-3,TRBD1,TRBV19,-,CASSEQGATQYF,TGTGCCAGTAGTGAACAGGGGGCAACGCAGTATTTT
TRBJ2-7,-,TRBV7-2,-,CASSSYYEQYF,TGTGCCAGCAGCTCCTACTACGAGCAGTACTTC
TRBJ1-6,-,TRBV7-8,-,CASSAERADNSPLHF,TGTGCCAGCAGCGCGGAGAGGGCTGATAATTCACCCCTCCACTTT
TRBJ2-1,TRBD2,TRBV9,-,CASSPAGVAGDNEQFF,TGTGCCAGCAGCCCCGCTGGAGTAGCGGGGGACAATGAGCAGTTCTTC
TRBJ1-1,-,TRBV6-5,-,CASRQEGGLNTEAFF,TGTGCCAGCAGACAAGAGGGGGGGCTAAACACTGAAGCTTTCTTT
TRBJ2-2,TRBD1,TRBV12-3/TRBV12-4,-,CASSRQGPGELFF,TGTGCCAGCAGTCGACAGGGGCCCGGGGAGCTGTTTTTT
TRBJ2-5,-,TRBV5-1,-,CASSLVPRALGETQYF,TGCGCCAGCAGCTTGGTTCCGCGGGCGTTAGGGGAGACCCAGTACTTC
TRBJ1-2,TRBD1,TRBV5-1,-,CASSAGQGDGYTF,TGCGCCAGCAGCGCGGGACAGGGGGACGGCTACACCTTC
TRBJ1-6,TRBD1,TRBV5-1,-,CASSTTGVGDSPLHF,TGCGCCAGCAGCACTACAGGGGTAGGGGATTCACCCCTCCACTTT
TRBJ1-1,TRBD1,TRBV29-1,-,CSVGRTGPNTEAFF,TGCAGCGTGGGAAGGACAGGCCCGAACACTGAAGCTTTCTTT
TRBJ1-6,-,TRBV7-8,-,CASSSGRGSNSPLHF,TGTGCCAGCAGCTCTGGAAGGGGGTCGAATTCACCCCTCCACTTT
TRBJ2-3,TRBD2,TRBV27,-,CASSKSAGGSTHTQYF,TGTGCCAGCAGTAAATCCGCGGGGGGGTCCACACATACGCAGTATTTT
TRBJ2-7,TRBD2,TRBV7-8,-,CASSLGGWGLAFYEQYF,TGTGCCAGCAGCTTAGGGGGGTGGGGACTAGCGTTCTACGAGCAGTACTTC
TRBJ1-2,-,TRBV19,few,CASGGQFYYGYTF,TGTGCCAGCGGTGGACAGTTTTACTATGGCTACACCTTC
TRBJ2-7,TRBD1,TRBV29-1,-,CSASKSGGYEQYF,TGCAGCGCCTCAAAATCAGGGGGCTACGAGCAGTACTTC
TRBJ2-7,TRBD2,TRBV5-1,-,CASSLGLAGRATYEQYF,TGCGCCAGCAGCTTGGGGCTAGCGGGGAGGGCAACCTACGAGCAGTACTTC
TRBJ2-5,-,TRBV5-1,-,CASSLRSSEETQYF,TGCGCCAGCAGCTTGCGCTCTAGCGAAGAGACCCAGTACTTC
TRBJ1-3,TRBD1,TRBV5-5,-,CASSTGTGGLGNTIYF,TGTGCCAGCAGCACCGGAACAGGGGGCTTAGGAAACACCATATATTTT
TRBJ2-1,TRBD1,TRBV5-8,-,CASSPGQGWSEQFF,TGTGCCAGCAGCCCGGGACAGGGATGGAGTGAGCAGTTCTTC
TRBJ1-2,TRBD1,TRBV2,once,CASSNNAGQGRYGYTF,TGTGCCAGCAGTAATAACGCAGGACAGGGGAGGTATGGCTACACCTTC
TRBJ1-4,-,TRBV29-1,few,CSGGEGDEKLFF,TGCAGCGGGGGGGAAGGGGATGAAAAACTGTTTTTT
TRBJ1-3,-,TRBV9,-,CASSITGTSGNTIYF,TGTGCCAGCAGCATAACAGGGACCTCTGGAAACACCATATATTTT
TRBJ1-5,-,TRBV6-1,once,CASSERGNQPQHF,TGTGCCAGCAGTGAAAGGGGAAATCAGCCCCAGCATTTT
TRBJ2-3,-,TRBV19,-,CASSISGGYADTQYF,TGTGCCAGTAGTATAAGTGGGGGGTATGCAGATACGCAGTATTTT
TRBJ2-7,TRBD1,TRBV5-6,-,CASSGRDRDYEQYF,TGTGCCAGCAGCGGCCGGGACAGGGACTACGAGCAGTACTTC
TRBJ2-1,TRBD1,TRBV28,-,CASSTAGGSYNEQFF,TGTGCCAGCAGCACAGCAGGGGGCTCCTACAATGAGCAGTTCTTC
TRBJ2-2,-,TRBV10-3,-,CAISEDSGELFF,TGTGCCATCAGTGAGGACAGCGGGGAGCTGTTTTTT
TRBJ1-4,-,TRBV6-1,-,CASSEGYSRGEKLFF,TGTGCCAGCAGTGAAGGGTACAGCCGTGGGGAAAAACTGTTTTTT
TRBJ1-1,-,TRBV9,-,CASSTTGSGTEAFF,TGTGCCAGCAGCACTACAGGTTCGGGCACTGAAGCTTTCTTT
TRBJ2-3,TRBD2,TRBV20-1,-,CSASPFTSGGTDTQYF,TGCAGTGCTAGTCCCTTTACTAGCGGAGGCACAGATACGCAGTATTTT
TRBJ2-1,TRBD1,TRBV11-3,-,CASSSGGRPFF,TGTGCCAGCAGCTCAGGGGGACGGCCGTTCTTC
TRBJ1-5,-,TRBV28,-,CASRVSQGSNQPQHF,TGTGCCAGCAGAGTTTCACAGGGCAGCAATCAGCCCCAGCATTTT
TRBJ1-2,-,TRBV6-5,few,CASMRVGDNYGYTF,TGTGCCAGCATGCGGGTGGGAGATAACTATGGCTACACCTTC
TRBJ2-5,TRBD1,TRBV10-3,-,CAISESRTGQQETQYF,TGTGCCATCAGTGAGTCCAGGACAGGGCAACAAGAGACCCAGTACTTC
TRBJ2-7,-,TRBV6-2/TRBV6-3,once,CASSRAGTYEQYF,TGTGCCAGCAGCCGGGCCGGGACCTACGAGCAGTACTTC
TRBJ1-2,-,TRBV6-2/TRBV6-3,-,CASSYSGQGNGYTF,TGTGCCAGCAGTTACTCGGGTCAGGGGAATGGCTACACCTTC
TRBJ1-3,-,TRBV5-1,-,CASSRDRAPGNTIYF,TGCGCCAGCAGCCGAGACAGAGCCCCTGGAAACACCATATATTTT
TRBJ1-4,TRBD1,TRBV6-5,-,CASSPPGQEKLFF,TGTGCCAGCAGTCCGCCGGGACAGGAAAAACTGTTTTTT
TRBJ1-5,TRBD1,TRBV9,once,CASSGRFRDRVVSNQPQHF,TGTGCCAGCAGCGGACGCTTCCGGGACAGGGTCGTAAGCAATCAGCCCCAGCATTTT
TRBJ1-6,-,TRBV10-2,-,CASSESASNSPLHF,TGCGCCAGCAGTGAGTCGGCCAGTAATTCACCCCTCCACTTT
TRBJ2-3,-,TRBV19,once,CASSIIGIEAGGTDTQYF,TGTGCCAGTAGTATAATAGGTATAGAGGCAGGGGGCACAGATACGCAGTATTTT
TRBJ1-1,-,TRBV19,few,CASSMPTGWVTEAFF,TGTGCCAGTAGTATGCCCACGGGATGGGTCACTGAAGCTTTCTTT
TRBJ2-7,TRBD1,TRBV7-2,few,CASSVGTGQQYF,TGTGCCAGCAGCGTCGGGACAGGCCAGCAGTACTTC
TRBJ1-6,-,TRBV30,-,CAWSPDGTYNSPLHF,TGTGCCTGGAGCCCCGATGGGACTTATAATTCACCCCTCCACTTT